This TCR beta chain was sequenced in a study of T-cell reconstitution after alpha-beta-depleted transplantation in children. Study-wide results and limits: About two months after transplant, alpha-beta T cells reportedly came from several hundred expanded graft clones. Diversity and T-cell counts at one year after transplant derived mostly from new T cells. Some patients' high day-60 TCRbeta diversity was attributed to recipient cells surviving conditioning.

Trimming took 5 bases from V and 3 from J; bases not matched to a gene: 4. The CDR3 is made up of 14 amino acids. CDR1 and CDR2 from the germline V gene are LNHNV and YYDKDF (reference sequence). Details on this clonotype: Its antigen remains unidentified.

As it was prepared, the TCRbeta library received unique molecular identifiers. Each CDR3 protein is one row after TCRdb ran MiXCR on the PCR reads. The profile shows some 100,000 distinct CDR3 sequences, 20% to 30% of them singletons. The chain carries TRBV15 and TRBJ1-5; 7 bases map to TRBD1. The source was PBMCs, collected before TCRalphabeta/CD19-depleted stem cell transplant. The sequence derives from a boy between 2 and 10 years old with acute lymphoblastic leukemia, due to receive a stem cell transplant. The CDR3 DNA reads TGTGCCACCAGCGGAGGGGGCACCAATCAGCCCCAGCATTTT. Its protein product is CATSGGGTNQPQHF.